Shown below are 2 T cell receptor beta chains from a single sample sequenced in a study of molecular identifiers for immune sequencing clone quantification. TCRdb processed the PCR reads anew with MiXCR; each CDR3 protein has one entry. The sample lists over 550,000 distinct CDR3 sequences; around 25% were seen once. The sample was naive CD8+ T cells from blood, with Jurkat cell RNA spiked in. Subset defined: FACS-sorted CD8+CD4-CCR7+CD45RA+ naive T cells. These receptors came from a human donor in good health. Some libraries in this study had Jurkat cell RNA spiked in.

About this clonotype itself: With a much larger clone just one base away, this may be a read error. V and J are TRBV7-9 and TRBJ2-3; 7 nucleotides line up with TRBD2. J gave up 4 bases and V 5 bases, and 6 bases lay outside the gene matches. The CDR3 length is 14 residues. Germline-derived CDR1 and CDR2 are SEHNR and FQNEAQ (reference sequence). The CDR3 reads CASSLSGNADTQYF. The CDR3 DNA reads TGTGCCAGCAGCCTGAGCGGGAATGCAGATACGCAGTATTTT.

The CDR3 protein is CASSYYPRAALNPYEQYF. CDR3 DNA sequence: TGTGCCAGCAGTTACTACCCACGGGCCGCACTTAATCCCTACGAGCAGTACTTC. The chain uses TRBV6-2 or TRBV6-3 and TRBJ2-7, with D uncertain. Germline lookup yields CDR1 MNHEY and CDR2 SVGEGT. CDR3 size: 18 residues. The V gene lost 1 base and the J gene lost 2 bases, with 21 bases spanning the gap.